This T cell receptor (beta chain) emerged from a study of CD8 T cells in Susac syndrome. V lost 4 bases and J lost 5; bases outside the gene matches: 9. CDR1 and CDR2 (germline): MDHEN, SYDVKM. The CDR3 has 15 amino acids. Reverse transcription of roughly 0.5 to 1 ug RNA was carried out with random hexamers. Amplification of TCR beta CDR3 used immunoSEQ multiplex PCR across 54 Vbeta and 13 Jbeta. Each CDR3 protein gets one entry after TCRdb re-called the immunoSEQ multiplex PCR reads with MiXCR. Found here are roughly 86,000 distinct CDR3 sequences, 96% of them singletons; the top ten hold 0.5% to 0.8%.

Sequencing was carried out using CD8+ T cells from PBMCs. The clonotype comes from a human donor with Susac syndrome. The V and J genes are TRBV28 and TRBJ2-5; 8 bases line up with TRBD2. CDR3 DNA: TGTGCCAGCAGTTGGGGAGCGGGAGAGGGGGAGACCCAGTACTTC. Its translation: CASSWGAGEGETQYF.